The clone carrying this TCR beta chain showed up many times. Its target is unknown. Using quantitative 5'-RACE with molecular barcodes, the authors made TCR beta libraries. TCRdb analysed the 5' RACE reads with MiXCR anew, one entry per CDR3 protein. The sample includes roughly 97,000 distinct CDR3 sequences, almost 8.5% of them seen just once. This record belongs to a study of CD8 T cells in ankylosing spondylitis. General observations from the study: Characteristic, it appeared, of ankylosing spondylitis blood was a TCR beta motif of 7 or 8 highly homologous variants.

V was cut by 4 bases and J by 8 bases, with 14 bases left in between. This CDR3 contains 14 residues. Germline CDR1 and CDR2: SNHLY and FYNNEI. Sequencing was done on a sample of blood, either unsorted or a sorted T cell fraction (not recorded which). The sequence derives from a male donor with ankylosing spondylitis or in good health (not recorded which). V gene TRBV2 combines with J gene TRBJ1-4, with D perhaps TRBD1 (6 bases). In DNA form, the CDR3 reads TGTGCCAGCAGTGCTCACACCACAGGGGAAAAACTGTTTTTT. Protein sequence: CASSAHTTGEKLFF. The variable domain in full, with the rest retrieved from reference TRBV2 and TRBJ1-4, is EPEVTQTPSHQVTQMGQEVILRCVPISNHLYFYWYRQILGQKVEFLVSFYNNEISEKSEIFDDQFSVERPDGSNFTLKIRSTKLEDSAMYFCASSAHTTGEKLFFGSGTQLSVL.